The 22 T cell receptor beta chains below come from one sample, sequenced in a study of control samples from healthy donors and cancer patients. The data were produced by immunoSEQ multiplex PCR, yet TCRdb's version contains in-frame clones alone and is incomplete. The sample includes around 59,000 clones, 92% of them seen just once. The material sequenced was PBMCs. The receptors stem from a man aged 40-55 years with colorectal cancer.

The chain uses TRBV29-1 and TRBJ1-1, with 10 bases identical to TRBD1. This CDR3 spans 13 amino acids. The V segment lost 7 bases and the J segment 4 bases; nucleotides outside the gene matches: 6. CDR1 is SQVTM, CDR2 ANQGSEA, per germline. CDR3 in DNA: TGCAGCGCAGGACAGGGGGGATTCACTGAAGCTTTCTTT. Translating gives CSAGQGGFTEAFF. The full variable domain, with the rest looked up from reference TRBV29-1 and TRBJ1-1, is SAVISQKPSRDICQRGTSLTIQCQVDSQVTMMFWYRQQPGQSLTLIATANQGSEATYESGFVIDKFPISRPNLTFSTLTVSNMSPEDSSIYLCSAGQGGFTEAFFGQGTRLTVV.

The count of this clone is one. The chain has TRBV5-1 and TRBJ1-2; D call uncertain. The CDR3 is made up of 14 amino acids. Trimming removed 4 bases at V and 4 bases at J, with 14 bases between. Per the germline V gene, CDR1 is SGHRS and CDR2 is YFSETQ. CDR3 in amino acids: CASSPGPASYGYTF. CDR3 sequence (DNA): TGCGCCAGCAGCCCAGGACCGGCCTCCTATGGCTACACCTTC.

CDR3 in DNA: TGTGCCAGCAGTACGAGGGGGACAGCGAACACCGGGGAGCTGTTTTTT. It specifies CASSTRGTANTGELFF. The chain is built from TRBV6-2 or TRBV6-3 and TRBJ2-2; 7 nucleotides agree with TRBD1. This CDR3 region has 16 residues. Trimming took 5 bases from V and 0 from J; bases not matched to a gene: 6. Per germline, CDR1 MNHEY and CDR2 SVGEGT.

The genes are TRBV2 and TRBJ1-2; tentative D call: TRBD1 (6 bases). The CDR3 is made up of 14 amino acids. Trimming stripped 5 bases from V and 4 bases from J, with 14 bases between. Germline V lookup: CDR1 SNHLY, CDR2 FYNNEI. Here the CDR3 DNA reads TGTGCCAGCAGTTCGGGGACAACGGGCTATGGCTACACCTTC. Its translation is CASSSGTTGYGYTF.

The chain employs TRBV27 and TRBJ1-2, with 8 bases that match TRBD1. Unmatched junction bases numbered 11, after V lost 7 bases and J lost 10 bases. The CDR3 sequence is 13 residues long. CDR1 and CDR2 (germline): MNHEY, SMNVEV (reference sequence). For the CDR3, the DNA is TGTGCCAGCACCACTCGGACAGGGAGGGACTACACCTTC. Encoded protein: CASTTRTGRDYTF.

The V and J genes are TRBV14 and TRBJ1-2; no definite D call. The CDR3 contains 16 residues. V lost 0 bases and J lost 1, with 12 bases in between. Germline values: CDR1 SGHDN, CDR2 FVKESK. CDR3 coding DNA: TGTGCCAGCAGCCAAGATTATTTTGCAGATAACTATGGCTACACCTTC. This translates into CASSQDYFADNYGYTF.

V is TRBV5-1 and J is TRBJ1-1; possibly TRBD1 for D (5 bases). Germline lookup yields CDR1 SGHRS and CDR2 YFSETQ. CDR3 length: 17 amino acids. Deletions cut 2 bases from V and 4 bases from J, with 21 bases between. The CDR3 reads CASSFPGGKQTRTEAFF. The CDR3 DNA reads as TGCGCCAGCAGCTTCCCTGGGGGGAAACAGACTCGCACTGAAGCTTTCTTT.

The chain has TRBV7-6 and TRBJ2-5; TRBD2 might be the D (6 bases). CDR1 SGHVS and CDR2 FNYEAQ come from the germline V gene. The V end was cut by 5 bases, the J end by 1 base, with 17 bases between. The CDR3 sequence is 16 residues long. The CDR3 sequence is CASSPSGGARQETQYF. CDR3 sequence (DNA): TGTGCCAGCAGCCCCTCGGGCGGGGCCCGCCAAGAGACCCAGTACTTC.

The chain uses TRBV10-2 and TRBJ2-3; perhaps D is TRBD1 or TRBD2 (6 bases each). The V end lost 6 bases, the J end lost 8 bases, and 18 bases lay between the germline ends. This CDR3 region has 14 residues. Germline-derived CDR1 and CDR2 are WSHSY and SAAADI. CDR3 in DNA: TGCGCCAGCAGGAGCAGGGGAGAGGGGGGTACGCAGTATTTT. It codes for CASRSRGEGGTQYF.

The rearrangement links TRBV23-1 to TRBJ1-1, with D tentatively TRBD1 (5 bases). TRBV23-1 is annotated as an ORF whose role is uncertain. CDR3 length equals 14 residues. Trimming cost V 0 bases and J 1 base, with 6 bases left between them. CDR3 sequence reads: CASSQSTGNTEAFF. The DNA for the CDR3 is TGCGCCAGCAGTCAATCCACAGGGAACACTGAAGCTTTCTTT.

This clone was seen more than once but under ten times. Other DNA sequences in this sample translate to the same CDR3. The chain has TRBV3-1 (or the pseudogene TRBV3-2) and TRBJ2-1; weak D call: TRBD2 (5 bases). From germline, CDR1 is LGHDT and CDR2 YNNKEL (reference sequence). Trimming took off 1 base at V and 7 bases at J, with 5 bases between the two ends. This CDR3 spans 12 amino acids. This CDR3 is CASSQAGNEQFF. Here the CDR3 DNA reads TGTGCCAGCAGCCAAGCGGGGAATGAGCAGTTCTTC.

The rearrangement links TRBV6-5 to TRBJ2-3, with D possibly called TRBD1 or TRBD2 (6 bases each). Trimming shortened V by 4 bases and J by 0 bases, and 11 bases separated the two germline ends. Germline V gene data show CDR1 as MNHEY and CDR2 as SVGAGI. The CDR3 is 15 residues long. The CDR3 DNA sequence: TGTGCCAGCAGTTCTGGGGGGCGGAGCACAGATACGCAGTATTTT. Protein: CASSSGGRSTDTQYF.

The chain couples TRBV7-2 to TRBJ2-3; D not resolved. This CDR3 is built from 11 residues. Germline V gives CDR1 SGHTA, CDR2 FQGNSA. V was shortened by 3 bases and J by 6 bases, with 4 bases between the two germline ends. DNA of the CDR3: TGTGCCAGCAGCTTTAAGGATACGCAGTATTTT. Its translation: CASSFKDTQYF.

The chain is built from TRBV7-6 and TRBJ2-7; the D gene could be TRBD1 or TRBD2 (5 bases each). V lost 0 bases, J lost 2 bases, and 11 bases lay in between. Germline V lookup: CDR1 SGHVS, CDR2 FNYEAQ. The CDR3 totals 15 residues. CDR3 amino acids: CASSLARGPPYEQYF. CDR3 bases: TGTGCCAGCAGCTTAGCGAGGGGACCGCCCTACGAGCAGTACTTC.

The rearrangement links TRBV4-2 to TRBJ1-2; the D is unclear. Germline V gene sequence: CDR1 LGHNA, CDR2 YNFKEQ. V gave up 0 bases and J gave up 5 bases, with 7 bases separating them. This CDR3 region has 13 residues. CDR3 loop: CASSQETGYGYTF. The CDR3 DNA sequence: TGTGCCAGCAGCCAAGAGACGGGATATGGCTACACCTTC.

This chain connects TRBV5-1 to TRBJ2-2, with 8 bases fitting TRBD1. CDR1 and CDR2 from the germline V gene are SGHRS and YFSETQ. The length of the CDR3 is 14 residues. Germline trimming cut 2 bases from V and 7 bases from J; bases unmatched to any gene: 4. This CDR3 is CASSLPGGSGELFF. The CDR3 nucleotides read TGCGCCAGCAGCTTACCAGGGGGCAGCGGGGAGCTGTTTTTT.

This clone was seen just once. The V call is TRBV30, the J call TRBJ1-6, with D perhaps TRBD1 (6 bases). Trimming pared 4 bases from V and 7 bases from J, leaving 14 bases between. There are 14 residues in the CDR3. Germline assignment: CDR1 GTSNPN and CDR2 SVGIG (reference sequence). CDR3 in amino acids: CAWTPGDKNSPLHF. CDR3 in DNA: TGTGCCTGGACGCCAGGGGACAAAAATTCACCCCTCCACTTT.

This clone was seen once. The chain couples TRBV6-5 to TRBJ1-5; D might be TRBD1 (5 bases). Trimming shortened V by 6 bases and J by 1 base, and 7 bases separated the two germline ends. This CDR3 has 13 amino acids. CDR1 and CDR2 from the germline V gene are MNHEY and SVGAGI. CDR3 residues: CASRTASNQPQHF. CDR3 DNA: TGTGCCAGCAGGACAGCGAGCAATCAGCCCCAGCATTTT.

J is TRBJ1-2 and V is TRBV19; D is undetermined. The CDR3 totals 15 residues. From germline, CDR1 is LNHDA and CDR2 SQIVND (reference sequence). With 1 base removed from V and 0 bases from J, the gap between germline ends came to 9 bases. The CDR3 region has the DNA TGTGCCAGTAGTATAGGGCAAACCGCTAACTATGGCTACACCTTC. This encodes CASSIGQTANYGYTF.

The chain is built from TRBV5-1 and TRBJ1-2; 10 positions agree with TRBD1. This CDR3 is 16 amino acids long. In germline, CDR1 is SGHRS, CDR2 YFSETQ. The V segment lost 7 bases and the J segment 5 bases; nucleotides outside the gene matches: 14. Here the CDR3 DNA reads TGCGCCAGCTCTCCGGGACAGGGGACGGGAGGATATGGCTACACCTTC. Translated, it gives CASSPGQGTGGYGYTF.

This rearrangement joins TRBV25-1 to TRBJ2-2; a weak D match, TRBD1 (6 bases). The CDR3 consists of 16 residues. Looked up from germline, CDR1 is MGHDK and CDR2 is SYGVNS. Trimming cost V 1 base and J 1 base, with 10 bases left between them. The CDR3 nucleotides read TGTGCCAGCAGTGAATGGGGCAGGGGGAACACCGGGGAGCTGTTTTTT. It codes for CASSEWGRGNTGELFF.

This chain links TRBV19 with TRBJ1-4; possibly TRBD1 for D (5 bases). The CDR3 has 11 residues. Trimming took off 6 bases at V and 8 bases at J, with 7 bases between the two ends. CDR1 is LNHDA, CDR2 SQIVND, per germline (reference sequence). CDR3 coding DNA: TGTGCCAGTAGGGGGACGGAAAAACTGTTTTTT. As protein: CASRGTEKLFF.